This record concerns one T cell receptor beta chain sequence. It lacks a known antigen. The sample holds no much larger clone one base away, and base qualities are not on file. This sample was taken from a study of T cell responses to AZD1222 COVID-19 vaccine (dated by TCRdb to 2020 to 2023). Regarding the study in general: AZD1222 recipients whose second dose came at about 4 weeks and those whose second dose came at about 12 weeks were combined into one group, since spike-specific TCR depth and breadth did not differ between the two schedules. TCR sequencing was performed for some 250 trial participants, of whom around 210 were given two doses of AZD1222 and some 25 were given two doses of MenACWY control vaccine. Trial participants were enrolled by age into 18-55, 56-69 and 70-plus year subgroups, with roughly 150, 30 and 60 TCR-sequenced participants respectively.

The CDR3 regions of human TCRbeta chains were analyzed by immunosequencing. The study's processing was this. Repertoire TCRs were checked for matches against a reference library of SARS-CoV-2-specific TCRs that had been generated using the MIRA antigen-specificity platform. Breadth meant the fraction of unique TCRs that were SARS-CoV-2-associated, whereas depth meant the fraction of total T cells that were SARS-CoV-2-associated. Using the MIRA data, every spike-specific TCR was mapped to the spike region that the TCR reacted to and assigned to either a CD4 or a CD8 class. Log10-transformed breadth and depth values were compared by one-way ANOVA with Sidak's multiple comparisons tests. The source is immuneACCESS, and TCRdb retained only in-frame sequences with V and J called. Part of the clones is not carried over; for the studies checked, unresolved V genes explain less than half of this, and the remainder is unexplained. D and trimming were read from the DNA, whereas the V and J calls and clone size are those reported in that table. This sample comprises tens of thousands of clones, 70% to 85% of them detected only once. Around 19% of the sample is held by the ten biggest clonotypes.

Ends trimmed: V by 0 bases, J by 3 bases; bases unmatched to a gene: 6. CDR3 length: 16 amino acids, cysteine to phenylalanine. Only CDR3 DNA is held: 48 bases, read in frame from base 1. Based on the germline V gene, the CDR1 and CDR2 sequences are MNHEY and SVGEGT. This specimen's time point label, per the study, means: baseline before first vaccination. Vaccinee samples were obtained from the UK trials COV001 and COV002, which included a single-blind randomized controlled phase 2/3 trial of AZD1222 (ChAdOx1 nCoV-19) in healthy adults. Trial participant PBMC samples were collected at day 0 and day 28 after the second dose for TCRbeta chain sequencing. General study outcomes and caveats: In the small 56-69-year group, the increase in depth fell short of significance, most likely because of low power. Because no samples from the day 14 peak response were available, repertoires could be characterized only after the peak T cell response. Conclusions about previously exposed vaccinees are limited, since just a handful of AZD1222 recipients were seropositive for SARS-CoV-2 at baseline. The vaccine-associated CD4 TCRs covered the entire spike protein, and the dominant responses fell in regions 160-218 and 743-854. Epitopes outside the regions mutated in the B.1.351 and B.1.1.7 variants were reportedly recognized by nearly half of the unique spike-specific TCRs. Participants were mostly white British and included more females than males, and it was suggested by the authors that clonal diversity may have been underestimated. A significant rise in spike-specific TCR breadth and depth was observed after two AZD1222 doses relative to day 0 and relative to MenACWY recipients.

The sample consisted of peripheral blood, taken on day 0 of AZD1222 vaccination. This chain is built from TRBV6-2 or TRBV6-3 and TRBJ2-5; 8 nucleotides in the junction match TRBD2. The receptor was isolated from an adult in good health. CDR3 region: CASSYSDFSGKETQYF. The nucleotides are TGTGCCAGCAGTTACTCCGATTTTAGCGGGAAAGAGACCCAGTACTTC.